The clone carrying this T cell receptor (beta chain) was recorded a few times. V gave up 4 bases and J gave up 5 bases; unmatched junction bases: 1. There are 12 residues in the CDR3. Looked up from germline, CDR1 is MNHNY and CDR2 is SVGAGI (reference sequence). From the RT-PCR reads, TCRdb called clonotypes with MiXCR, one entry per CDR3 protein. The sample carries around 700,000 distinct CDR3 sequences, more than 13% recorded once. Sequencing was carried out using memory CD4+ T cells from blood. The chain is built from TRBV6-6 and TRBJ1-1; TRBD1 agrees at 7 bases. This sequence originates from a female donor in good health, serving as a healthy control. The CDR3 is CASSWGQTEAFF. The CDR3 nucleotides read TGTGCCAGCAGTTGGGGACAGACTGAAGCTTTCTTT.